The 28 T cell receptor beta chains below come from one sample, sequenced in a study of T cells of healthy individuals. One entry per CDR3 protein, called by TCRdb with MiXCR from the 5' RACE reads. The sample records more than 60,000 distinct CDR3 sequences, 15% to 20% being singletons. These TCRs come from a human donor in good health.

This clonotype was picked up a small number of times. The chain couples TRBV12-5 to TRBJ2-1; no clear D. From germline, CDR1 is LGHNT and CDR2 FRNRAP. The ends were cut back, 1 base at V and 8 bases at J, with 6 bases in the middle. The CDR3 has 12 residues. Here the CDR3 DNA reads TGTGCTAGTGGTTTGGCGGCTTATGAGCAGTTCTTC. It yields the protein CASGLAAYEQFF.

The V call is TRBV7-9, the J call TRBJ2-5; 15 bases line up with TRBD2. The germline V gene has CDR1 SEHNR and CDR2 FQNEAQ (reference sequence). J gave up 5 bases and V 5 bases, and 9 bases lay outside the gene matches. The CDR3 runs 17 residues. DNA for the CDR3: TGTGCCAGCAGCCCCGGACTAGCGGGAGGGCCCAGGGAGACCCAGTACTTC. The encoded protein is CASSPGLAGGPRETQYF. Drawing the rest from reference TRBV7-9 and TRBJ2-5, the complete variable domain is DTGVSQNPRHKITKRGQNVTFRCDPISEHNRLYWYRQTLGQGPEFLTYFQNEAQLEKSRLLSDRFSAERPKGSFSTLEIQRTEQGDSAMYLCASSPGLAGGPRETQYFGPGTRLLVL.

This clonotype was counted ten times or more. V usage is TRBV5-5 and J usage is TRBJ1-5; D gene unclear. The CDR3 sequence is 17 residues long. The V end was cut by 1 base, the J end by 0 bases, with 14 bases between. Germline CDR1 reads SGHKS; CDR2 reads YYEKEE (reference sequence). In DNA form, the CDR3 reads TGTGCCAGCAGCTTGAACCCCCAACGGTTTAGCAATCAGCCCCAGCATTTT. Encoded protein: CASSLNPQRFSNQPQHF.

This clonotype was seen ten or more times. The rearrangement links TRBV7-9 to TRBJ1-1, with D possibly being TRBD1 (6 bases). Germline-derived CDR1 and CDR2 are SEHNR and FQNEAQ (reference sequence). This CDR3 region has 15 residues. V lost 6 bases, J lost 4 bases, and 18 bases lay in between. In DNA form, the CDR3 reads TGTGCCAGCAGGCAAGTAAGACAGGTCGGCACTGAAGCTTTCTTT. Protein sequence: CASRQVRQVGTEAFF.

There are a few counts of this clonotype. V is TRBV29-1 and J is TRBJ1-1; 7 bases are shared with TRBD1. The CDR3 runs 12 residues. The junction had 3 bases not matched to a gene; V was cut back by 0 bases and J by 8 bases. Germline V gene data show CDR1 as SQVTM and CDR2 as ANQGSEA. This chain's CDR3 is CSVEDGTAEAFF. CDR3 coding DNA: TGCAGCGTTGAAGACGGGACAGCCGAAGCTTTCTTT.

In its sample, this clonotype ranks as medium-sized. The chain uses TRBV28 and TRBJ2-7, with 7 bases that match TRBD1. The CDR3 totals 13 residues. Germline-derived CDR1 and CDR2 are MDHEN and SYDVKM. After removal of 7 bases from V and 2 bases from J, the junction contained 5 bases not matched to a gene. The CDR3 here is CASKRTGTYEQYF. The CDR3 DNA reads as TGTGCCAGCAAACGGACAGGAACCTACGAGCAGTACTTC.

This clonotype was counted between two and nine times. The chain links TRBV15 to TRBJ2-1; maybe TRBD2 (6 bases). The CDR3 runs 13 residues. Trimming removed 3 bases at V and 10 bases at J, with 13 bases between. CDR1 is LNHNV, CDR2 YYDKDF, per germline (reference sequence). The CDR3 spells CATSSKTSGEQFF. In DNA form, the CDR3 reads TGTGCCACCAGCAGTAAGACCAGCGGGGAGCAGTTCTTC.

The V and J genes are TRBV4-3 and TRBJ2-3, with TRBD2 matching over 7 bases. The CDR3 totals 15 residues. The junction had 12 bases not matched to a gene; V was cut back by 0 bases and J by 12 bases. Germline V gene sequence: CDR1 LGHNA, CDR2 YSLEER. The CDR3 protein is CASSQEGASGTPQYF. DNA for the CDR3: TGCGCCAGCAGCCAAGAAGGCGCCAGCGGGACTCCACAGTATTTT.

This clonotype turned up a few times. The chain is built from TRBV6-6 and TRBJ1-5; TRBD1 matches 10 bases. From germline, CDR1 is MNHNY and CDR2 SVGAGI (reference sequence). V shed 5 bases and J 1 base; nucleotides not matched to a gene: 8. The CDR3 extends over 17 amino acids. The CDR3 protein is CASSAPGQGMSNQPQHF. The CDR3 coding sequence is TGTGCCAGCAGTGCCCCGGGACAGGGGATGAGCAATCAGCCCCAGCATTTT.

This chain uses TRBV12-3 or TRBV12-4 with TRBJ1-2; D ambiguous. V lost 0 bases, J lost 6 bases, and 5 bases lay in between. This CDR3 is 12 amino acids long. DNA for the CDR3: TGTGCCAGCAGTTTAGCGGGTAATGGCTACACCTTC. Translating it yields CASSLAGNGYTF.

This chain links TRBV29-1 with TRBJ2-4, with D possibly TRBD2 on 6 matching bases. The V and J ends lost 6 bases and 4 bases respectively, with 13 bases between them. The CDR3 spans 13 residues. Germline values: CDR1 SQVTM, CDR2 ANQGSEA. As DNA, the CDR3 is TGCAGCGTGACGGGACTCACAAAAAACATTCAGTACTTC. Amino acid sequence: CSVTGLTKNIQYF.

This sequence joins TRBV7-9 and TRBJ2-7; 8 nucleotides agree with TRBD2. CDR1 and CDR2 (germline): SEHNR, FQNEAQ (reference sequence). The ends lost 5 bases at V and 6 bases at J; junction bases unmatched: 15. The CDR3 consists of 16 residues. CDR3 protein: CASSPGGIGVALEQYF. The CDR3 nucleotides are TGTGCCAGCAGCCCGGGGGGGATCGGTGTCGCCCTCGAGCAGTACTTC.

This clonotype was counted at least ten times. This chain connects TRBV4-1 to TRBJ1-1; D is uncertain. The V gene's germline CDR1 is MGHRA and CDR2 YSYEKL. The CDR3 is 14 residues long. V lost 6 bases and J lost 0, with 11 bases in between. CDR3 in DNA: TGCGCCAGCAGTCCGTCTGGGATGAACACTGAAGCTTTCTTT. Translated: CASSPSGMNTEAFF.

There are many counts of this clonotype. The chain employs TRBV12-3 or TRBV12-4 and TRBJ1-1, with TRBD1 as a possible D gene (5 bases). The CDR3 loop spans 14 amino acids. Trimming pared 5 bases from V and 1 base from J, leaving 11 bases between. This chain's CDR3 is CASSLRDGNTEAFF. Here the CDR3 DNA reads TGTGCCAGCAGTCTCCGGGACGGGAACACTGAAGCTTTCTTT.

CDR3 loop: CASSPPSGTGGFNEQFF. CDR3 DNA sequence: TGTGCCAGCTCCCCCCCCTCAGGGACAGGGGGCTTTAATGAGCAGTTCTTC. The chain uses TRBV18 and TRBJ2-1; 12 nucleotides match TRBD1. J was trimmed by 7 bases and V by 6 bases; bases with no gene match: 13. This CDR3 region has 17 residues. CDR1 and CDR2 from the germline V gene are KGHSH and LQKENI.

CDR3 amino acids: CAISESRGLGYNSPLHF. CDR3 nucleotides: TGTGCCATCAGTGAGTCGAGGGGGCTAGGGTATAATTCACCCCTCCACTTT. The J gene is TRBJ1-6, the V gene TRBV10-3, with 7 bases identical to TRBD1. The length of the CDR3 is 17 residues. CDR1 is ENHRY, CDR2 SYGVKD, per germline. V was pared by 0 bases and J by 4 bases, with 6 bases of the junction left unmatched.

Judged by abundance, this clonotype is medium-sized. The V call is TRBV5-1, the J call TRBJ1-1; D unclear. In germline, CDR1 is SGHRS, CDR2 YFSETQ. V dropped 0 bases and J dropped 0 bases, with 6 bases sitting between them. The length of the CDR3 is 14 residues. The DNA for the CDR3 is TGCGCCAGCAGCTTGGGGCACCTGAACACTGAAGCTTTCTTT. This gives the protein CASSLGHLNTEAFF. Variable domain in full (rest from reference TRBV5-1 and TRBJ1-1): KAGVTQTPRYLIKTRGQQVTLSCSPISGHRSVSWYQQTPGQGLQFLFEYFSETQRNKGNFPGRFSGRQFSNSRSEMNVSTLELGDSALYLCASSLGHLNTEAFFGQGTRLTVV.

The V and J genes are TRBV6-2 or TRBV6-3 and TRBJ2-5; D not certain. Between the trimmed V and J ends, which lost 10 bases and 0 bases, there was a span of 12 bases. Germline V gene lookup returns CDR1 MNHEY and CDR2 SVGEGT. The CDR3 contains 13 residues. The CDR3 here is CATANQYQETQYF. In nucleotides, the CDR3 is TGTGCCACCGCGAATCAGTACCAAGAGACCCAGTACTTC.

The chain combines TRBV7-2 with TRBJ2-2, with D uncertain. Looked up from germline, CDR1 is SGHTA and CDR2 is FQGNSA. V was shortened by 5 bases and J by 6 bases, with 10 bases between the two germline ends. The CDR3 is 13 residues long. CDR3 DNA sequence: TGTGCCAGCAGCCCCCCACGTTCCGGGGAGCTGTTTTTT. Translation gives CASSPPRSGELFF.

This clonotype was observed many times. This chain connects TRBV18 to TRBJ1-4; the D is unclear. The CDR3 consists of 15 residues. Germline CDR1 is KGHSH and CDR2 is LQKENI. The V end lost 3 bases, the J end lost 0 bases, and 8 bases lay between the germline ends. DNA of the CDR3: TGTGCCAGCTCACCTGCCACTGCAACTAATGAAAAACTGTTTTTT. Translated: CASSPATATNEKLFF.

This clonotype was recorded a few times. The chain has TRBV15 and TRBJ2-4; either TRBD1 or TRBD2 may supply D (5 bases each). From germline, CDR1 is LNHNV and CDR2 YYDKDF (reference sequence). V shed 5 bases and J shed 4 bases, with 12 bases lying between them. This CDR3 contains 14 residues. This CDR3 is CATSPGTVKNIQYF. The CDR3 DNA is TGTGCCACCAGCCCTGGGACGGTAAAAAACATTCAGTACTTC.

This clonotype was seen ten or more times. The rearrangement uses TRBV7-2 and TRBJ1-5; 9 bases fit TRBD1. CDR3 length equals 16 residues. From germline, CDR1 is SGHTA and CDR2 FQGNSA. Germline trimming cut 3 bases from V and 2 bases from J; bases unmatched to any gene: 5. In nucleotides, the CDR3 is TGTGCCAGCAGCTTCTTGGGACAGGGCCGCAATCAGCCCCAGCATTTT. Its protein is CASSFLGQGRNQPQHF.

This clonotype was seen at least ten times. The CDR3 DNA reads as TGCAGTGCTACGGGCTGGGGTGGCACTGAAGCTTTCTTT. Protein sequence: CSATGWGGTEAFF. The V gene is TRBV20-1, the J gene TRBJ1-1; no definite D call. V lost 4 bases and J 4 bases, leaving 13 bases between the germline ends. CDR1 DFQATT and CDR2 SNEGSKA come from the germline V gene (reference sequence). The CDR3 consists of 13 residues.

This clonotype has only a few counts. The chain carries TRBV5-1 and TRBJ1-4, with D perhaps matching TRBD1 (6 bases). V was clipped by 7 bases and J by 5 bases, with 12 bases between them. CDR1 and CDR2 from the germline V gene are SGHRS and YFSETQ. This CDR3 contains 13 residues. The CDR3 DNA reads as TGCGCCAGCGGTGGGACACCAAATGAAAAACTGTTTTTT. Translation: CASGGTPNEKLFF.

This clonotype was observed at least ten times. The rearrangement links TRBV20-1 to TRBJ2-7; TRBD1 aligns across 7 bases. Germline V CDR1 and CDR2: DFQATT, SNEGSKA (reference sequence). V gave up 5 bases and J gave up 5 bases; unmatched junction bases: 9. The CDR3 has 13 residues. CDR3 region: CSASRQGIDEQYF. Here the CDR3 DNA reads TGCAGTGCTTCTCGACAGGGTATCGACGAGCAGTACTTC.

For the CDR3, the DNA is TGTGCCAGCATCCCACGGGGGGGCAAAGATACGCAGTATTTT. It encodes CASIPRGGKDTQYF. The chain employs TRBV6-5 and TRBJ2-3, with TRBD2 matching over 8 bases. Germline trimming cut 7 bases from V and 5 bases from J; bases unmatched to any gene: 8. The CDR3 is 14 amino acids. Germline V gives CDR1 MNHEY, CDR2 SVGAGI.

This clonotype was seen many times. The gene calls are TRBV29-1 and TRBJ2-7, with TRBD2 identical over 13 bases. The CDR3 length is 17 residues. Germline V gives CDR1 SQVTM, CDR2 ANQGSEA. Unmatched junction bases numbered 10, after V lost 1 base and J lost 4 bases. CDR3 bases: TGCAGCGTTGAAGTTATGACTAGCGGGAGGAGGGGGTACGAGCAGTACTTC. It encodes CSVEVMTSGRRGYEQYF.

This clonotype has more than one count but fewer than ten. The chain has TRBV2 and TRBJ1-5; D unclear. The CDR3 totals 15 residues. Trimming pared 1 base from V and 3 bases from J, leaving 10 bases between. Per germline, CDR1 SNHLY and CDR2 FYNNEI. The CDR3 is CASSEGRTHNQPQHF. In nucleotides, the CDR3 is TGTGCCAGCAGTGAAGGGCGGACCCACAATCAGCCCCAGCATTTT.